Reported below is one TCR beta chain. This entry is derived from a study of blood T cell repertoires in COVID-19. Study-wide context: Collection of acute and convalescent COVID-19 samples took place in the United States, Italy and Spain.

Original analysis: For nucleated cells, counts were estimated from reference gene primer amplification. Repertoires were generated with immunoSEQ multiplex PCR, while TCRdb's copy carries only in-frame clones and drops some. The D gene and trimming were derived from the DNA, and the V and J assignments and clone size from that table. The table has 55,000 to 85,000 clones, 90% seen once. Trimming stripped 3 bases from V and 2 bases from J, with 11 bases between. The V gene's germline CDR1 is MNHEY and CDR2 SMNVEV (reference sequence). The CDR3 sequence is 14 residues long. The sequence derives from a woman aged 18-29 years with acute or convalescent COVID-19. The V gene is TRBV27, the J gene TRBJ2-7, with TRBD2 as a possible D gene (5 bases). Material for sequencing was peripheral blood. The chain's CDR3 is CASSLKSGTYEQYF. The CDR3, as DNA: TGTGCCAGCAGTTTGAAGTCCGGGACCTACGAGCAGTACTTC.